The 27 T cell receptor beta chains below come from one sample, sequenced in a study of CD8 T cells in Susac syndrome. Reverse transcription of roughly 0.45 to 1 ug RNA was performed with random hexamers. TCRdb processed the immunoSEQ multiplex PCR reads anew with MiXCR; each CDR3 protein has one entry. This sample has 210,000 or so distinct CDR3 sequences, with around 93% found just once. The sequencing sample was made of CD4+ T cells from PBMCs. The source is a human donor with Susac syndrome.

The chain has TRBV6-2 or TRBV6-3 and TRBJ1-1; no clear D gene. This CDR3 comprises 14 residues. Trimming took 0 bases from V and 4 from J, leaving 9 bases between them. Germline V lookup: CDR1 MNHEY, CDR2 SVGEGT. DNA for the CDR3: TGTGCCAGCAGTTACTCGGGGAGCGGCACTGAAGCTTTCTTT. It encodes CASSYSGSGTEAFF.

The CDR3 loop reads CASRTPRASGGEQFF. The CDR3 region has the DNA TGTGCCAGCAGGACCCCCCGGGCTAGCGGGGGGGAGCAGTTCTTC. The chain is built from TRBV11-2 and TRBJ2-1, with TRBD2 matching 11 bases. This CDR3 region has 15 residues. Germline trimming cut 6 bases from V and 10 bases from J; bases unmatched to any gene: 11. Germline V gives CDR1 SGHAT, CDR2 FQNNGV.

V usage is TRBV5-8 and J usage is TRBJ2-7; D may be TRBD2 (5 bases). CDR1 is SGHTS, CDR2 YDEGEE, per germline. V lost 0 bases, J lost 6 bases, and 16 bases lay in between. This CDR3 spans 15 amino acids. The CDR3 spells CASSLVATSRGEQYF. CDR3 sequence (DNA): TGTGCCAGCAGCTTGGTGGCGACGAGTCGGGGCGAGCAGTACTTC.

V is TRBV27 and J is TRBJ2-7; 8 positions agree with TRBD1. This CDR3 spans 15 amino acids. With 2 bases clipped from V and 3 bases from J, the junction kept 6 bases outside the gene matches. Looked up from germline, CDR1 is MNHEY and CDR2 is SMNVEV (reference sequence). The CDR3, as DNA: TGTGCCAGCAGTTTAAGACTGACAGGGGACTACGAGCAGTACTTC. It yields the protein CASSLRLTGDYEQYF.

The chain employs TRBV28 and TRBJ1-6, with 9 bases fitting TRBD1. There are 14 residues in the CDR3. The V segment lost 3 bases and the J segment 10 bases; nucleotides outside the gene matches: 4. The germline gives CDR1 MDHEN, CDR2 SYDVKM. DNA of the CDR3: TGTGCCAGCAGTTTCGTGACAGGGGGATCACCCCTCCACTTT. As protein: CASSFVTGGSPLHF.

V usage is TRBV15 and J usage is TRBJ2-7, with a weak D call TRBD1 (6 bases). Germline CDR1 is LNHNV and CDR2 is YYDKDF (reference sequence). Trimming left V 5 bases short and J 8 bases short, with 19 bases between. The CDR3 sequence is 14 residues long. DNA of the CDR3: TGTGCCACCAGCCTTGAGACAGGTGGTAACAAGCAGTACTTC. Protein: CATSLETGGNKQYF.

CDR3 coding DNA: TGCGCCAGCAGCTTGTACCAGGGAGGAGGAGAGACCCAGTACTTC. This sequence encodes CASSLYQGGGETQYF. The rearrangement joins TRBV5-1 to TRBJ2-5; TRBD2 is a possible D gene (6 bases). The V and J ends lost 1 base and 4 bases respectively, with 14 bases between them. This CDR3 comprises 15 residues. Germline V CDR1 and CDR2: SGHRS, YFSETQ.

This rearrangement joins TRBV6-2 or TRBV6-3 to TRBJ2-6; D not certain. The CDR3 has 17 amino acids. The germline V and J ends were trimmed by 6 bases and 4 bases, with 19 bases remaining between them. Germline lookup yields CDR1 MNHEY and CDR2 SVGEGT. This CDR3 reads CASRFTGPPEGANVLTF. The CDR3 bases are TGTGCCAGCAGATTCACCGGGCCCCCAGAAGGGGCCAACGTCCTGACTTTC.

V is TRBV20-1 and J is TRBJ2-3, with TRBD1 matching over 10 bases. V was pared by 1 base and J by 8 bases, with 0 bases of the junction left unmatched. Germline lookup yields CDR1 DFQATT and CDR2 SNEGSKA (reference sequence). The CDR3 has 12 residues. CDR3 protein: CSARGDRGTQYF. The DNA for the CDR3 is TGCAGTGCTAGAGGGGACAGGGGTACGCAGTATTTT.

The V gene is TRBV19, the J gene TRBJ1-2, with D perhaps matching TRBD1 (5 bases). Germline loops: CDR1 LNHDA, CDR2 SQIVND (reference sequence). This CDR3 has 15 amino acids. Trimming stripped 8 bases from V and 5 bases from J, with 21 bases between. CDR3 residues: CASRGRGTVRYGYTF. The CDR3 region has the DNA TGTGCCAGTCGGGGACGCGGCACGGTTCGGTATGGCTACACCTTC.

The chain uses TRBV2 and TRBJ2-3, with TRBD1 as a possible D gene (6 bases). V was trimmed by 7 bases and J by 2 bases, leaving 13 bases between them. Germline V gene data show CDR1 as SNHLY and CDR2 as FYNNEI. The CDR3 sequence is 14 residues long. The CDR3 DNA sequence: TGTGCCAGCACGGCAGGGGTCATCACAGATACGCAGTATTTT. Amino acid sequence: CASTAGVITDTQYF.

CDR3 protein: CAWSVTGSDTEAFF. CDR3 coding DNA: TGTGCCTGGAGTGTTACAGGGTCGGACACTGAAGCTTTCTTT. This chain joins TRBV30 and TRBJ1-1; a possible D gene is TRBD1 (6 bases). This CDR3 comprises 14 residues. CDR1 is GTSNPN, CDR2 SVGIG, per germline (reference sequence). The V end lost 0 bases, the J end lost 3 bases, and 11 bases lay between the germline ends.

The chain recombines TRBV11-2 with TRBJ1-1, with no clear D. Trimming took 7 bases from V and 6 from J, leaving 9 bases between them. This CDR3 has 11 residues. Germline CDR1 SGHAT, CDR2 FQNNGV. CDR3 protein: CASTLEAEAFF. The DNA for the CDR3 is TGTGCCAGCACCTTGGAAGCTGAAGCTTTCTTT. Combining the CDR3 with reference TRBV11-2 and TRBJ1-1 gives the whole variable domain EAGVAQSPRYKIIEKRQSVAFWCNPISGHATLYWYQQILGQGPKLLIQFQNNGVVDDSQLPKDRFSAERLKGVDSTLKIQPAKLEDSAVYLCASTLEAEAFFGQGTRLTVV.

V is TRBV9 and J is TRBJ2-3; D call uncertain. Trimming shortened V by 3 bases and J by 2 bases, and 13 bases separated the two germline ends. Germline V gene lookup returns CDR1 SGDLS and CDR2 YYNGEE. This CDR3 contains 15 residues. The CDR3 is CASSAGKSLTDTQYF. The CDR3 DNA reads TGTGCCAGCAGCGCCGGAAAGTCCCTCACAGATACGCAGTATTTT.

This clonotype appeared once. The chain carries TRBV29-1 and TRBJ2-4, with 9 bases matching TRBD1. The CDR3 runs 12 residues. Germline V CDR1 and CDR2: SQVTM, ANQGSEA. V dropped 4 bases and J dropped 6; count of bases not matched to a gene: 1. The chain's CDR3 is CSVVGQGNIQYF. For the CDR3, the DNA is TGCAGCGTTGTGGGACAGGGAAACATTCAGTACTTC. Full variable domain (rest looked up from reference TRBV29-1 and TRBJ2-4): SAVISQKPSRDICQRGTSLTIQCQVDSQVTMMFWYRQQPGQSLTLIATANQGSEATYESGFVIDKFPISRPNLTFSTLTVSNMSPEDSSIYLCSVVGQGNIQYFGAGTRLSVL.

The chain couples TRBV11-2 to TRBJ1-2; TRBD1 is a possible D gene (5 bases). Deletions cut 4 bases from V and 5 bases from J, with 29 bases between. The CDR3 extends over 19 amino acids. CDR1 is SGHAT, CDR2 FQNNGV, per germline. This CDR3 is CASSSSLFIRRDRGYGYTF. The CDR3 DNA sequence: TGTGCCAGCAGCTCCTCACTTTTTATAAGGAGAGACAGAGGGTATGGCTACACCTTC.

The rearrangement links TRBV25-1 to TRBJ1-6, with 9 bases fitting TRBD1. Germline V CDR1 and CDR2: MGHDK, SYGVNS. The J segment lost 8 bases and the V segment lost 0 bases, leaving 8 bases of the junction unmatched. The CDR3 has 17 residues. The CDR3 here is CASSEYTWGDRDSPLHF. The CDR3, as DNA: TGTGCCAGCAGTGAATATACCTGGGGGGACAGGGATTCACCCCTCCACTTT. Drawing the rest from reference TRBV25-1 and TRBJ1-6, the complete variable domain is EADIYQTPRYLVIGTGKKITLECSQTMGHDKMYWYQQDPGMELHLIHYSYGVNSTEKGDLSSESTVSRIRTEHFPLTLESARPSHTSQYLCASSEYTWGDRDSPLHFGNGTRLTVT.

This chain links TRBV9 with TRBJ2-2; 9 bases fit TRBD1. Germline-derived CDR1 and CDR2 are SGDLS and YYNGEE. This CDR3 is 16 amino acids long. After removal of 4 bases from V and 1 base from J, the junction contained 5 bases not matched to a gene. The CDR3 sequence: CASSPRTGENTGELFF. In DNA form, the CDR3 reads TGTGCCAGCAGCCCCCGGACAGGGGAGAACACCGGGGAGCTGTTTTTT.

The gene calls are TRBV19 and TRBJ2-5; perhaps D is TRBD1 or TRBD2 (5 bases each). The CDR3 extends over 14 amino acids. The ends were cut back, 5 bases at V and 5 bases at J, with 15 bases in the middle. Germline CDR1 LNHDA, CDR2 SQIVND (reference sequence). CDR3 coding DNA: TGTGCCAGTAGTCCGGGATGGGGGACGGAGACCCAGTACTTC. Protein product: CASSPGWGTETQYF.

This chain links TRBV5-4 with TRBJ2-7; 16 bases align to TRBD2. This CDR3 is 16 amino acids long. Per the germline V gene, CDR1 is SGHNT and CDR2 is YYREEE (reference sequence). V lost 4 bases, J lost 4 bases, and 5 bases stayed unmatched. CDR3 in amino acids: CASSPGLAGGPYEQYF. The CDR3 region has the DNA TGTGCCAGCAGCCCGGGACTAGCGGGGGGGCCTTACGAGCAGTACTTC.

The V gene is TRBV5-6, the J gene TRBJ2-2, with 7 bases identical to TRBD1. The CDR3 spans 15 residues. V shed 3 bases, J shed 6 bases, and the junction held 8 bases outside the gene matches. Looked up from germline, CDR1 is SGHDT and CDR2 is YYEEEE. This CDR3 is CASSSRQGRAGELFF. The CDR3 nucleotides read TGTGCCAGCAGCTCACGACAGGGTCGCGCCGGGGAGCTGTTTTTT.

The chain combines TRBV6-2 or TRBV6-3 with TRBJ1-1; weak D call: TRBD1 (6 bases). The CDR3 is 13 residues long. Per the germline V gene, CDR1 is MNHEY and CDR2 is SVGEGT. The V gene lost 0 bases and the J gene lost 13 bases, with 15 bases spanning the gap. CDR3 sequence (DNA): TGTGCCAGCAGTTACTCTGGGGGGGGCGGTGGTTTCTTT. Residues: CASSYSGGGGGFF.

The rearrangement joins TRBV15 to TRBJ1-5; D call uncertain. Looked up from germline, CDR1 is LNHNV and CDR2 is YYDKDF (reference sequence). Trimming cost V 0 bases and J 4 bases, with 13 bases left between them. The CDR3 extends over 16 amino acids. The CDR3 region has the DNA TGTGCCACCAGCAGAGATCTGAGGGTCGCGAATCAGCCCCAGCATTTT. Protein: CATSRDLRVANQPQHF.

This clonotype was detected once. The V and J genes are TRBV5-1 and TRBJ2-3; 10 bases map to TRBD2. The CDR3 runs to 17 residues. Germline loops: CDR1 SGHRS, CDR2 YFSETQ. The ends lost 7 bases at V and 3 bases at J; junction bases unmatched: 14. CDR3 amino acids: CASGTASGGKGTDTQYF. DNA for the CDR3: TGCGCCAGCGGAACGGCTAGCGGGGGCAAGGGTACAGATACGCAGTATTTT.

The CDR3 coding sequence is TGTGCCAGCAGTCCCGACACCACGCAGTATTTT. This sequence encodes CASSPDTTQYF. V usage is TRBV28 and J usage is TRBJ2-3; D not certain. CDR1 and CDR2 (germline): MDHEN, SYDVKM. The CDR3 runs 11 residues. With 5 bases removed from V and 9 bases from J, the gap between germline ends came to 9 bases.

The chain links TRBV20-1 to TRBJ1-2, with no clear D. V was trimmed by 0 bases and J by 8 bases, leaving 13 bases between them. Germline V lookup: CDR1 DFQATT, CDR2 SNEGSKA (reference sequence). The CDR3 has 13 residues. As DNA, the CDR3 is TGCAGTGCTAGAGATCTCGGCCGGTACGGCTACACCTTC. It codes for CSARDLGRYGYTF.

This chain uses TRBV5-1 with TRBJ2-1; 8 bases fit TRBD2. V lost 0 bases to trimming and J lost 1 base; unmatched junction nucleotides: 12. Germline V lookup: CDR1 SGHRS, CDR2 YFSETQ. This CDR3 region has 19 residues. The CDR3 region has the DNA TGCGCCAGCAGCTTGGGACGGCGGGGGGCTGAAGTATCCTACAATGAGCAGTTCTTC. This codes for CASSLGRRGAEVSYNEQFF.